Below, 16 T cell receptor beta chains from the same sample are listed, as sequenced in a study of human versus mouse CDR3 diversity and MHC coevolution. Assay used: immunoSEQ multiplex PCR; TCRdb lists only in-frame clones, some missing. This table holds some 80,000 clones, roughly 90% found once. The sample consisted of naive CD4+ T cells from blood. Documented subset: CD45RO-negative CD62L-positive naive CD4 T cells. These receptors all stem from a person aged 30-69 years in good health.

CDR3 sequence: CASRETGWSSYEQYF. Here the CDR3 DNA reads TGTGCCAGCAGAGAGACTGGGTGGAGCTCCTACGAGCAGTACTTC. The gene calls are TRBV25-1 and TRBJ2-7; D gene ambiguous. CDR1 is MGHDK, CDR2 SYGVNS, per germline. The CDR3 runs 15 residues. Trimming stripped 6 bases from V and 0 bases from J, with 15 bases between.

The V call is TRBV15, the J call TRBJ1-1, with D tentatively TRBD1 (6 bases). V was trimmed by 2 bases and J by 1 base, leaving 8 bases between them. Germline values: CDR1 LNHNV, CDR2 YYDKDF (reference sequence). This CDR3 spans 14 amino acids. CDR3 residues: CATSRRQENTEAFF. The CDR3 bases are TGTGCCACCAGCAGAAGACAGGAGAACACTGAAGCTTTCTTT.

The chain recombines TRBV6-6 with TRBJ1-6, with 8 bases that match TRBD1. The V segment lost 5 bases and the J segment 2 bases; nucleotides outside the gene matches: 5. The CDR3 is 16 amino acids. Germline lookup yields CDR1 MNHNY and CDR2 SVGAGI (reference sequence). The CDR3 bases are TGTGCCAGCAGTCTGACAGGGGAAACCTATAATTCACCCCTCCACTTT. This gives the protein CASSLTGETYNSPLHF.

The gene calls are TRBV4-2 and TRBJ1-3; TRBD1 aligns across 12 bases. The CDR3 has 17 amino acids. Losses at the gene ends were 3 bases for V and 1 base for J; bases not matched to a gene: 4. In germline, CDR1 is LGHNA, CDR2 YNFKEQ. The chain's CDR3 is CASSQPGQGASGNTIYF. DNA of the CDR3: TGTGCCAGCAGCCAGCCGGGACAGGGGGCTTCTGGAAACACCATATATTTT.

This clone was observed a single time. The chain has TRBV6-1 and TRBJ2-7; D may be TRBD2 (6 bases). The CDR3 spans 15 residues. Trimming removed 8 bases from V and 2 bases from J, with 19 bases in between. Per germline, CDR1 MNHNS and CDR2 SASEGT. CDR3 loop: CASDLGGAPPYEQYF. Here the CDR3 DNA reads TGTGCCAGCGACCTCGGAGGGGCGCCCCCCTACGAGCAGTACTTC.

This chain connects TRBV11-3 to TRBJ2-7; D uncertain. V was clipped by 4 bases and J by 2 bases, with 3 bases between them. The germline gives CDR1 SGHNT, CDR2 YENEEA. There are 11 residues in the CDR3. CDR3 residues: CASSSTYEQYF. CDR3 nucleotide sequence: TGTGCCAGCAGCTCTACCTACGAGCAGTACTTC.

The gene calls are TRBV1 and TRBJ2-7; no check of the table's D call, TRBD2, against the DNA was made. TRBV1 is a known pseudogene. The CDR3 spans 16 residues. The CDR3 region is CTRRTVQPGLAYEQYF. Written as DNA, the CDR3 is TGCACCAGGAGGACAGTGCAGCCCGGACTAGCCTACGAGCAGTACTTC.

This chain uses TRBV30 with TRBJ1-5; 9 bases fit TRBD1. After removal of 2 bases from V and 4 bases from J, the junction contained 3 bases not matched to a gene. Per the germline V gene, CDR1 is GTSNPN and CDR2 is SVGIG (reference sequence). The CDR3 length is 14 residues. CDR3 sequence (DNA): TGTGCCTGGAGTCAGGGACAGGGAAATCAGCCCCAGCATTTT. The encoded protein is CAWSQGQGNQPQHF.

The J gene is TRBJ2-3, the V gene TRBV19; TRBD2 might be the D (6 bases). CDR1 LNHDA and CDR2 SQIVND come from the germline V gene (reference sequence). The V end lost 3 bases, the J end lost 2 bases, and 15 bases lay between the germline ends. This CDR3 has 16 amino acids. The CDR3 spells CASSIRLANPTDTQYF. The CDR3 nucleotides read TGTGCCAGTAGTATCCGTCTAGCGAATCCCACAGATACGCAGTATTTT.

For the CDR3, the DNA is TGTGCCAGTCGACAGGGGGCTACTGAAGCTTTCTTT. It yields the protein CASRQGATEAFF. V and J are TRBV6-6 and TRBJ1-1, with 10 positions matching TRBD1. This CDR3 is 12 amino acids long. Germline lookup yields CDR1 MNHNY and CDR2 SVGAGI (reference sequence). The ends lost 9 bases at V and 5 bases at J; junction bases unmatched: 3.

The chain joins TRBV19 to TRBJ2-7; a weak D match, TRBD2 (5 bases). This CDR3 is built from 13 residues. The germline V gene encodes CDR1 LNHDA and CDR2 SQIVND (reference sequence). Trimming left V 5 bases short and J 2 bases short, with 10 bases between. CDR3 DNA: TGTGCCAGTAGTTTGGACGGGACCTACGAGCAGTACTTC. As protein: CASSLDGTYEQYF.

The V call is TRBV5-1, the J call TRBJ2-3; TRBD1 might be the D (5 bases). This CDR3 region has 15 residues. Trimming took 0 bases from V and 3 from J, leaving 11 bases between them. Germline values: CDR1 SGHRS, CDR2 YFSETQ. CDR3 coding DNA: TGCGCCAGCAGCTTGGACAGGTCAAATACAGATACGCAGTATTTT. This codes for CASSLDRSNTDTQYF.

The chain is built from TRBV11-2 and TRBJ2-5; D may be TRBD2 (5 bases). The closer fit of TRBJ2-7 to the DNA end suggests the J call may be wrong. Germline-derived CDR1 and CDR2 are SGHAT and FQNNGV. CDR3 length: 15 amino acids. DNA for the CDR3: TGTGCCAGCAGCCCCCTAGGCCCTGCCGGGAACGAGCAGTACTTC. Translated: CASSPLGPAGNEQYF.

As regards this clone: The conserved phenylalanine or tryptophan is not found at the CDR3 terminus, so this likely reflects a read error. The chain carries TRBV5-1 and TRBJ1-2; possibly TRBD1 for D (6 bases). Germline V gives CDR1 SGHRS, CDR2 YFSETQ. Trimming took 0 bases from V and 8 from J, leaving 8 bases between them. CDR3 length: 12 residues. CDR3 coding DNA: TGCGCCAGCAGCTTGGGCGGGGGCGGCTACACCCTC. This encodes CASSLGGGGYTL.

This sequence joins TRBV27 and TRBJ2-7, with 10 nucleotides matching TRBD2. V lost 5 bases to trimming and J lost 2 bases; unmatched junction nucleotides: 3. Looked up from germline, CDR1 is MNHEY and CDR2 is SMNVEV (reference sequence). This CDR3 is built from 14 residues. The CDR3 sequence is CASSLSGRAYEQYF. As DNA, the CDR3 is TGTGCCAGCAGTCTCAGCGGGAGGGCCTACGAGCAGTACTTC.

The rearrangement uses TRBV4-2 and TRBJ2-1; 9 bases fit TRBD2. Germline CDR1 LGHNA, CDR2 YNFKEQ. The CDR3 is 14 residues long. Losses at the gene ends were 8 bases for V and 7 bases for J; bases not matched to a gene: 9. CDR3 sequence (DNA): TGTGCCAGCTCACCCCGGCTAGCGGGGAATGAGCAGTTCTTC. This codes for CASSPRLAGNEQFF.